These 8 T cell receptor beta chains were sequenced from one sample in a study of shared clonotypes between healthy human individuals. TCRdb's copy holds only in-frame clones and misses some; the assay was immunoSEQ multiplex PCR. The repertoire holds about 560,000 clones, with around 76% as singletons. Source material: PBMCs. The receptors come from a woman between 40 and 50 years old in good health. Some clones in this sample may be carry-over from other donors' samples.

V is TRBV30 and J is TRBJ1-5, with 8 bases that match TRBD1. The CDR3 is made up of 14 amino acids. V dropped 1 base and J dropped 7; count of bases not matched to a gene: 6. Germline V gene data show CDR1 as GTSNPN and CDR2 as SVGIG (reference sequence). The CDR3 spells CAWSAGGPLQPQHF. The DNA of the CDR3 is TGTGCCTGGAGTGCAGGGGGCCCGTTGCAGCCCCAGCATTTT.

The chain joins TRBV6-6 to TRBJ1-5; D ambiguous. CDR3 size: 14 residues. V was cut by 0 bases and J by 1 base, with 4 bases left in between. The germline gives CDR1 MNHNY, CDR2 SVGAGI (reference sequence). This chain's CDR3 is CASSYSGSNQPQHF. For the CDR3, the DNA is TGTGCCAGCAGTTACTCAGGGAGCAATCAGCCCCAGCATTTT.

Written as DNA, the CDR3 is TGTGCCTGGAGCCGGATGACTGAAGCTTTCTTT. This sequence encodes CAWSRMTEAFF. The chain uses TRBV30 and TRBJ1-1; D unresolved. CDR1 and CDR2 from the germline V gene are GTSNPN and SVGIG (reference sequence). V shed 3 bases and J shed 5 bases, with 7 bases lying between them. CDR3 length: 11 amino acids. Using reference TRBV30 and TRBJ1-1 for the parts outside the CDR3, the full variable domain is SQTIHQWPATLVQPVGSPLSLECTVEGTSNPNLYWYRQAAGRGLQLLFYSVGIGQISSEVPQNLSASRPQDRQFILSSKKLLLSDSGFYLCAWSRMTEAFFGQGTRLTVV.

This chain links TRBV7-2 with TRBJ2-7; D may be TRBD1 or TRBD2 (5 bases each). V lost 5 bases and J lost 0, with 14 bases in between. Germline-derived CDR1 and CDR2 are SGHTA and FQGNSA. The CDR3 totals 15 residues. CDR3 residues: CASSPQAGFSYEQYF. The CDR3 coding sequence is TGTGCCAGCAGCCCACAGGCGGGTTTCTCCTACGAGCAGTACTTC.

This rearrangement joins TRBV11-2 to TRBJ1-4; D ambiguous. The ends were cut back, 1 base at V and 7 bases at J, with 7 bases in the middle. The CDR3 covers 13 residues. Germline CDR1 reads SGHAT; CDR2 reads FQNNGV. The CDR3 nucleotides are TGTGCCAGCAGCTTAGCAAGAGCTGAAAAACTGTTTTTT. Its protein is CASSLARAEKLFF.

This chain joins TRBV14 and TRBJ2-1, with TRBD2 matching 9 bases. CDR1 SGHDN and CDR2 FVKESK come from the germline V gene. The trim removed 4 bases at V and 10 bases at J, leaving 8 bases unmatched. The CDR3 sequence is 14 residues long. DNA for the CDR3: TGTGCCAGCAGCCTGGTAGCGGGAGTTGGGGAGCAGTTCTTC. The encoded protein is CASSLVAGVGEQFF.

The chain has TRBV12-1 and TRBJ2-7; the table's D call, TRBD1, was not checked against the DNA. TRBV12-1 is recorded as a pseudogene. This CDR3 contains 15 residues. CDR3 residues: CASSNDRGGAYEQYF. The CDR3 region has the DNA TGTGCCAGCAGCAACGACAGGGGAGGTGCCTACGAGCAGTACTTC.

For this clone: This specimen includes other DNA sequences encoding the same CDR3. The chain uses TRBV5-1 and TRBJ2-3, with D tentatively TRBD2 (5 bases). Trimming shortened V by 0 bases and J by 0 bases, and 8 bases separated the two germline ends. The CDR3 loop spans 15 amino acids. Per the germline V gene, CDR1 is SGHRS and CDR2 is YFSETQ. In nucleotides, the CDR3 is TGCGCCAGCAGCTTGGAGGGAGCGAGCACAGATACGCAGTATTTT. It codes for CASSLEGASTDTQYF.